This record concerns one T cell receptor beta chain sequence. As yet, its antigen is unknown. It was with 60 Vbeta and 13 Jbeta primers that the PCR ran. Using immunoSEQ multiplex PCR, the repertoire was profiled, and TCRdb retains in-frame clones only, with some absent. This sample has some 29,000 clones, with roughly 44% found just once. The data originate from a study of cytomegalovirus exposure and HLA in healthy donors. Regarding the study as a whole: In a later analysis, specific HLA alleles were associated with 15,000 to 20,000 TCR beta sequences at a 0.05 false discovery rate. Being productive about 90% or about 30% of the time was typical of most TCR beta V segments in an earlier analysis.

CDR1 is SGHNT, CDR2 YYREEE, per germline (reference sequence). This CDR3 has 15 amino acids. Trimming removed 4 bases from V and 3 bases from J, with 16 bases in between. Sequencing was performed on PBMCs. This clonotype originated in a woman in her fifties or sixties in good health and CMV-seronegative. The chain couples TRBV5-4 to TRBJ1-2; a weak D match, TRBD1 (5 bases). This CDR3 reads CASSGRTRAHYGYTF. DNA for the CDR3: TGTGCCAGCAGCGGCCGTACCAGGGCCCACTATGGCTACACCTTC.